The 16 T cell receptor beta chains below come from one sample, sequenced in a study of siplizumab effects on memory and regulatory T cells. TCRdb's table, derived via immunoSEQ multiplex PCR, lists solely in-frame clones and lacks some. Here the sample spans 110,000 or so clones, approximately 94% being singletons. The sequenced sample consisted of CD4+ T cells sorted from blood. The receptors stem from a human donor in good health.

V and J are TRBV30 and TRBJ1-1; D ambiguous. Trimming took 0 bases from V and 6 from J, leaving 5 bases between them. Germline values: CDR1 GTSNPN, CDR2 SVGIG (reference sequence). The CDR3 extends over 11 amino acids. The CDR3 sequence: CAWSVSSEAFF. The DNA for the CDR3 is TGTGCCTGGAGTGTTTCGTCTGAAGCTTTCTTT.

The chain uses TRBV18 and TRBJ2-7; TRBD2 might be the D (6 bases). The V end lost 1 base, the J end lost 5 bases, and 18 bases lay between the germline ends. The length of the CDR3 is 16 residues. Germline assignment: CDR1 KGHSH and CDR2 LQKENI. CDR3 sequence (DNA): TGTGCCAGCTCACCACTGGGGGGAGGTCTTAGGGACGAGCAGTACTTC. Translating gives CASSPLGGGLRDEQYF. Based on the CDR3 plus reference TRBV18 and TRBJ2-7, the full variable domain is NAGVMQNPRHLVRRRGQEARLRCSPMKGHSHVYWYRQLPEEGLKFMVYLQKENIIDESGMPKERFSAEFPKEGPSILRIQQVVRGDSAAYFCASSPLGGGLRDEQYFGPGTRLTVT.

In this sample, this clone turned up once. This chain joins TRBV30 and TRBJ2-2; TRBD1 might be the D (6 bases). Deletions cut 3 bases from V and 6 bases from J, with 8 bases between. Looked up from germline, CDR1 is GTSNPN and CDR2 is SVGIG (reference sequence). The CDR3 covers 12 residues. The CDR3 sequence: CAWRRGSGELFF. The CDR3 DNA sequence: TGTGCCTGGAGGAGGGGGTCCGGGGAGCTGTTTTTT.

The CDR3 DNA reads as TGTGCCAGCAGGGATCAGGGGGAAAGCTCACCCCTCCACTTT. Its translation: CASRDQGESSPLHF. V usage is TRBV6-5 and J usage is TRBJ1-6; 7 bases fit TRBD1. V lost 6 bases and J lost 10; bases outside the gene matches: 9. The CDR3 has 14 amino acids. Germline V lookup: CDR1 MNHEY, CDR2 SVGAGI.

V gene TRBV5-1 combines with J gene TRBJ1-2; unclear D gene. The CDR3 is 14 amino acids. Trimming removed 0 bases from V and 6 bases from J, with 12 bases in between. From germline, CDR1 is SGHRS and CDR2 YFSETQ. The CDR3 nucleotides read TGCGCCAGCAGCTTGGGTGGGGTTCAGAATGGCTACACCTTC. Protein product: CASSLGGVQNGYTF.

The V call is TRBV25-1, the J call TRBJ1-4; a possible D gene is TRBD1 (5 bases). The CDR3 runs 15 residues. With 6 bases removed from V and 7 bases from J, the gap between germline ends came to 18 bases. Germline values: CDR1 MGHDK, CDR2 SYGVNS. The chain's CDR3 is CASSERAGGSEKLFF. In DNA, the CDR3 is TGTGCCAGCAGCGAACGGGCCGGGGGAAGTGAAAAACTGTTTTTT.

This sequence joins TRBV5-8 and TRBJ1-4; no clear D. CDR3 size: 15 residues. Germline lookup yields CDR1 SGHTS and CDR2 YDEGEE. With 5 bases removed from V and 8 bases from J, the gap between germline ends came to 19 bases. The CDR3 DNA reads TGTGCCAGCAGTCCTGGACCCGGGGAGGAGGAAAAACTGTTTTTT. Translated: CASSPGPGEEEKLFF.

The V call is TRBV18, the J call TRBJ2-7; TRBD2 aligns across 7 bases. Trimming cost V 0 bases and J 2 bases; bases outside gene matches: 4. Per germline, CDR1 KGHSH and CDR2 LQKENI. The CDR3 has 15 residues. CDR3 nucleotide sequence: TGTGCCAGCTCACCACCCCTAGCGGCCACCTACGAGCAGTACTTC. Its protein product is CASSPPLAATYEQYF.

J is TRBJ2-1 and V is TRBV30, with D possibly being TRBD2 (5 bases). Trimming stripped 5 bases from V and 4 bases from J, with 15 bases between. This CDR3 spans 14 amino acids. CDR1 GTSNPN and CDR2 SVGIG come from the germline V gene (reference sequence). The CDR3 spells CAWAYGGSYNEQFF. For the CDR3, the DNA is TGTGCCTGGGCCTATGGAGGATCTTACAATGAGCAGTTCTTC.

The chain uses TRBV7-9 and TRBJ2-7; D gene ambiguous. Trimming stripped 6 bases from V and 6 bases from J, with 9 bases between. There are 11 residues in the CDR3. Germline V gene lookup returns CDR1 SEHNR and CDR2 FQNEAQ (reference sequence). CDR3 sequence: CASRSPSEQYF. Written as DNA, the CDR3 is TGTGCCAGCAGGTCTCCGAGCGAGCAGTACTTC. The full variable domain, completed using reference TRBV7-9 and TRBJ2-7, is DTGVSQNPRHKITKRGQNVTFRCDPISEHNRLYWYRQTLGQGPEFLTYFQNEAQLEKSRLLSDRFSAERPKGSFSTLEIQRTEQGDSAMYLCASRSPSEQYFGPGTRLTVT.

V gene TRBV5-1 combines with J gene TRBJ2-7; D might be TRBD1 or TRBD2, each matching 5 bases. Trimming shortened V by 8 bases and J by 1 base, and 13 bases separated the two germline ends. The germline V gene encodes CDR1 SGHRS and CDR2 YFSETQ. The CDR3 is made up of 13 amino acids. The CDR3 spells CARRDRPSYEQYF. CDR3 DNA sequence: TGCGCCAGAAGGGACCGACCGTCCTACGAGCAGTACTTC.

The table lists this clone with a few counts. The chain uses TRBV6-1 and TRBJ1-2; the match to TRBD1 covers 10 bases. The V gene's germline CDR1 is MNHNS and CDR2 SASEGT. V shed 9 bases and J 4 bases; nucleotides not matched to a gene: 11. This CDR3 region has 15 residues. CDR3 DNA sequence: TGTGCCAGTAGGACCCGACAGGGGGCCGGCTATGGCTACACCTTC. Translated, it gives CASRTRQGAGYGYTF.

The chain uses TRBV5-3 and TRBJ2-5, with 7 positions matching TRBD1. TRBV5-3 has ORF status, its function being uncertain. V lost 4 bases, J lost 0 bases, and 12 bases stayed unmatched. The CDR3 length is 17 residues. CDR3 bases: TGTGCCAGAAGCGCCTCGCCACCTACAGGGGACCAAGAGACCCAGTACTTC. Translating it yields CARSASPPTGDQETQYF.

The chain links TRBV6-1 to TRBJ2-3; TRBD2 might be the D (5 bases). Trimming removed 4 bases at V and 5 bases at J, with 19 bases between. The CDR3 contains 16 residues. Germline assignment: CDR1 MNHNS and CDR2 SASEGT. The CDR3, as DNA: TGTGCCAGCAGTGGCCGCTTTATGGGAGAGCGAGATACGCAGTATTTT. Protein sequence: CASSGRFMGERDTQYF.

The chain recombines TRBV7-8 with TRBJ2-2; 12 nucleotides line up with TRBD1. V lost 3 bases to trimming and J lost 5 bases; unmatched junction nucleotides: 7. The germline V gene encodes CDR1 SGHVS and CDR2 FQNEAQ. This CDR3 spans 17 amino acids. The DNA for the CDR3 is TGTGCCAGCAGCTTTCGTCGGGACAGGGGGCTTACCGGGGAGCTGTTTTTT. It is translated as CASSFRRDRGLTGELFF. The full variable domain, its missing parts supplied by reference TRBV7-8 and TRBJ2-2, is GAGVSQSPRYKVAKRGQDVALRCDPISGHVSLFWYQQALGQGPEFLTYFQNEAQLDKSGLPSDRFFAERPEGSVSTLKIQRTQQEDSAVYLCASSFRRDRGLTGELFFGEGSRLTVL.

The chain uses TRBV4-1 and TRBJ1-4, with D possibly matching TRBD1 (5 bases). This CDR3 has 16 amino acids. Germline lookup yields CDR1 MGHRA and CDR2 YSYEKL. Trimming took off 4 bases at V and 8 bases at J, with 20 bases between the two ends. The CDR3 here is CASSPRDGLRGEKLFF. The CDR3 nucleotides read TGCGCCAGCAGCCCACGGGACGGCCTGAGGGGAGAAAAACTGTTTTTT.